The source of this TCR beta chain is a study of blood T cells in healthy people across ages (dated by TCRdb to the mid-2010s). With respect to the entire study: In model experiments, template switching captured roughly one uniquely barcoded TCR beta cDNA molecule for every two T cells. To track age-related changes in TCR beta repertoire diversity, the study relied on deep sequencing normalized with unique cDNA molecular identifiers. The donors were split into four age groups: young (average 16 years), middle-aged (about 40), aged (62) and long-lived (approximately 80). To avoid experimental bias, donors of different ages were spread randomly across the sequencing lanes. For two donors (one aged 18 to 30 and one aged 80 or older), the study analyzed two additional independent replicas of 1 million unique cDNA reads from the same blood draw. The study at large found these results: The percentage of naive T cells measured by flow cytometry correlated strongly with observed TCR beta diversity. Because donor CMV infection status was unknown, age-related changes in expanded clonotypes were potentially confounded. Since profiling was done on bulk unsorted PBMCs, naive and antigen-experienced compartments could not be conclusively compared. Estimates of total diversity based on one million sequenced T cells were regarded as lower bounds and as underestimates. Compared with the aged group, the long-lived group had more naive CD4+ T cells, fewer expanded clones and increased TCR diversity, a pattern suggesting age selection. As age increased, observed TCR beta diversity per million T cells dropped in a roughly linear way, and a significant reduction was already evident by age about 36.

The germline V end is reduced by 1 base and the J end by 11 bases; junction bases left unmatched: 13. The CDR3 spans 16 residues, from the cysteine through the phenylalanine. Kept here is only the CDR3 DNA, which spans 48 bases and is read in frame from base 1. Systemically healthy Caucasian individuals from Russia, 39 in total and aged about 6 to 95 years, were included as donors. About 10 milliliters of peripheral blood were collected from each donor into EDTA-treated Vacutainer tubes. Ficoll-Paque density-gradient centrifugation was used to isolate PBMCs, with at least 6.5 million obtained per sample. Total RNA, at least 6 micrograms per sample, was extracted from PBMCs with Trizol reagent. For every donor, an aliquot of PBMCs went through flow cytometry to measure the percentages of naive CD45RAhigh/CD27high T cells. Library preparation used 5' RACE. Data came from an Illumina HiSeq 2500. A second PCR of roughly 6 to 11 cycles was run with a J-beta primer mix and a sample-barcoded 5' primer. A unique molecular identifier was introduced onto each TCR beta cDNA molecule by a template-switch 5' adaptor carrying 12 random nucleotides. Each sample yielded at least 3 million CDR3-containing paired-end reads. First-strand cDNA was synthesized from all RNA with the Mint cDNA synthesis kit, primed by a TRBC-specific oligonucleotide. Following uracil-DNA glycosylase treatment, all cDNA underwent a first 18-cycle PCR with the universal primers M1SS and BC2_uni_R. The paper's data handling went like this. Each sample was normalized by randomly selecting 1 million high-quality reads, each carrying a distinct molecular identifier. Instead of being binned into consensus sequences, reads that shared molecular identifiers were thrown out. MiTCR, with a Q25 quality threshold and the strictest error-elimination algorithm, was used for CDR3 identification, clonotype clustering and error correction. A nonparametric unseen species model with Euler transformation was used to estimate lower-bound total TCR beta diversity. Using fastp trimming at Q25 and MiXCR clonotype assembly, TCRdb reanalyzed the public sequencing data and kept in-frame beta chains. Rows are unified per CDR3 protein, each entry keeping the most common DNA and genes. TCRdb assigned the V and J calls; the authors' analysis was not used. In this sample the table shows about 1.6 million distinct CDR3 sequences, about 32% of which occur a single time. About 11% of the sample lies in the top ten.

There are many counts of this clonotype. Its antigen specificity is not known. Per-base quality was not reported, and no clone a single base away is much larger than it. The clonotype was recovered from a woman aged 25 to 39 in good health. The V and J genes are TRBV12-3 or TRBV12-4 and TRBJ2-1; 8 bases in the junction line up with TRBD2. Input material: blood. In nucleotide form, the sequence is TGTGCCAGCAGTTTAGAAGCGGGAGCCCTCCTCAGGAAGCAGTTCTTC. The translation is CASSLEAGALLRKQFF.